One and the same sample provided the 3 T cell receptor beta chains below, sequenced in a study of cytomegalovirus exposure and HLA in healthy donors. 60 Vbeta and 13 Jbeta primers were used in PCR. Data came from immunoSEQ multiplex PCR; TCRdb stores just in-frame clones and leaves some out. Here the sample spans about 130,000 clones, roughly three quarters being singletons. The sequenced sample consisted of PBMCs. The receptors come from a man aged 40-55 years in good health and CMV-seronegative.

V and J are TRBV5-6 and TRBJ2-3, with 7 positions matching TRBD1. Looked up from germline, CDR1 is SGHDT and CDR2 is YYEEEE. The CDR3 covers 16 residues. Unmatched junction bases numbered 16, after V lost 4 bases and J lost 8 bases. Here the CDR3 reads CASSGWDSRSYRTQYF. The DNA for the CDR3 is TGTGCCAGCAGCGGGTGGGACAGCCGATCATATCGTACGCAGTATTTT.

Note on this clone: Without the conserved terminal phenylalanine or tryptophan, this CDR3 likely stems from a read error. The DNA is left out, because the CDR3 cannot be placed on it with certainty; the CDR3 is given as TCRdb lists it. This chain links TRBV6-6 with TRBJ1-3; the table assigns TRBD1, which was not confirmed against the DNA. The V gene's germline CDR1 is MNHNY and CDR2 SVGAGI (reference sequence). The CDR3 is 14 residues long, ends included. The CDR3 is CASSSGQGASAWNS.

The V call is TRBV5-6, the J call TRBJ1-4; 9 bases match TRBD1. There are 16 residues in the CDR3. Germline V CDR1 and CDR2: SGHDT, YYEEEE. The V and J ends lost 2 bases and 5 bases, in that order; junction bases with no gene match: 7. The CDR3 spells CASSFGPGTGNEKLFF. CDR3 sequence (DNA): TGTGCCAGCAGCTTCGGCCCCGGGACAGGGAATGAAAAACTGTTTTTT.